This TCR beta chain stems from a study of OX40 agonist ivuxolimab in advanced cancers. The wider study: Patients were dosed intravenously with ivuxolimab at 0.01 to 10 mg/kg every 2 weeks. Overall study results and limits: Some patients without response likewise showed low normalized clonal expansion.

The CDR3 runs 16 residues. Germline CDR1 is SGHNT and CDR2 is YYREEE (reference sequence). Trimming removed 3 bases from V and 0 bases from J, with 12 bases in between. TCRdb's table, derived via immunoSEQ multiplex PCR, lists solely in-frame clones and lacks some. The repertoire has roughly 66,000 clones, around 83% of them found once; the top ten carry under 2.5%. Drawing of blood for sampling happened at baseline, at cycle 4 day 1, and at cycle 7 day 1. For this clone: Its matching antigen is unknown.

This sample comprised CD4+ or CD8+ T cells sorted from blood, obtained in a trial of the OX40 agonist ivuxolimab. The source of this sequence is an adult with an advanced solid tumor such as melanoma, head and neck, liver or kidney cancer. The rearrangement uses TRBV5-4 and TRBJ2-2, with D perhaps TRBD2 (6 bases). In nucleotides, the CDR3 is TGTGCCAGCAGCTCCGGACTACGGACGAACACCGGGGAGCTGTTTTTT. Translating it yields CASSSGLRTNTGELFF. The whole variable domain, filled in from reference TRBV5-4 and TRBJ2-2, reads ETGVTQSPTHLIKTRGQQVTLRCSSQSGHNTVSWYQQALGQGPQFIFQYYREEENGRGNFPPRFSGLQFPNYSSELNVNALELDDSALYLCASSSGLRTNTGELFFGEGSRLTVL.